This TCR beta chain was sequenced in a study of STAT5B mutations in CD4+ large granular lymphocyte leukemia. Findings and limits, study-wide: Main leukemic clonotypes were patient-specific, but under 30% appeared at low frequency elsewhere.

With respect to this clone: What it recognizes is unknown.

V was pared by 3 bases and J by 3 bases, with 7 bases between. The CDR3 spans 13 residues. CDR1 is LGHNA and CDR2 is YNFKEQ in the germline V gene. Some clones are missing from TCRdb's copy, which holds only in-frame ones; the method was immunoSEQ multiplex PCR. The sample comprises about 38,000 clones, 75% to 85% of which are singletons, and approximately 0.5% rests with the top ten. This clonotype originated in a human donor in good health. The sample taken for sequencing was CD4+ T cells from blood buffy coats. The chain recombines TRBV4-2 with TRBJ2-3, with D perhaps given as TRBD1 or TRBD2 (5 bases each). CDR3 in amino acids: CASSQGTTDTQYF. CDR3 in DNA: TGTGCCAGCAGCCAGGGGACGACAGATACGCAGTATTTT.